This TCR beta chain derives from a study of T-cell reconstitution after alpha-beta-depleted transplantation in children. Findings and caveats of the study: Reportedly, roughly two months post-transplant, alpha-beta T cells arose from several hundred expanded graft clones.

This CDR3 comprises 15 residues. V was cut by 5 bases and J by 5 bases, with 16 bases left in between. CDR1 LGHNA and CDR2 YSLEER come from the germline V gene. This clonotype was detected many times. The target antigen is unknown. Preparation of the TCRbeta library used unique molecular identifiers. In TCRdb, the PCR reads were re-called with MiXCR into one record per CDR3 protein. The sample consists of over 150,000 distinct CDR3 sequences, 6.3% of them appearing once. J is TRBJ2-1 and V is TRBV4-3; possibly TRBD2 for D (5 bases). The input for sequencing was PBMCs, taken before TCRalphabeta/CD19-depleted stem cell transplant. The receptor was derived from a girl under three years old with combined immunodeficiency, due to receive a stem cell transplant. CDR3 nucleotide sequence: TGCGCCAGCAGCGTTACTAGAAGTTACAACAATGAGCAGTTCTTC. This encodes CASSVTRSYNNEQFF.